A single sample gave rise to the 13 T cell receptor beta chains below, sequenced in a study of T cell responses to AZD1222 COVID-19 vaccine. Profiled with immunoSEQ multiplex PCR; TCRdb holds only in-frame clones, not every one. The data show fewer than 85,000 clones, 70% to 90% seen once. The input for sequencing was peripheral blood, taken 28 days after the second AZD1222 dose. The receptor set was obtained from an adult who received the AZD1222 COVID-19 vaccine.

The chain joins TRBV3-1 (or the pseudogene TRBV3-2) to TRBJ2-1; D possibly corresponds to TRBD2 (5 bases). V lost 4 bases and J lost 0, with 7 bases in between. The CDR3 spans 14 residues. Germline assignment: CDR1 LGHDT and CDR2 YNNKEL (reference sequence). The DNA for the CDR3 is TGTGCCAGCAGCCGAGGGAGCTCCTACAATGAGCAGTTCTTC. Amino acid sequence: CASSRGSSYNEQFF.

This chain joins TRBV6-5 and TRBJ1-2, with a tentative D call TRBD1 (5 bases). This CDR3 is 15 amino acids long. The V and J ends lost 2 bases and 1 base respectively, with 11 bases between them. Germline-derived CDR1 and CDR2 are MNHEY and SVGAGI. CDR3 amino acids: CASSYGGGYNYGYTF. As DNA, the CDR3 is TGTGCCAGCAGTTACGGGGGGGGTTATAACTATGGCTACACCTTC.

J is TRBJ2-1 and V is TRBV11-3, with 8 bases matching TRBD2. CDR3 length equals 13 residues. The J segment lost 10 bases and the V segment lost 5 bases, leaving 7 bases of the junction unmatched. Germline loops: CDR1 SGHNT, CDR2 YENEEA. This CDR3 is CASSPNSGAEQFF. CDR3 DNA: TGTGCCAGCAGCCCCAATAGCGGGGCCGAGCAGTTCTTC.

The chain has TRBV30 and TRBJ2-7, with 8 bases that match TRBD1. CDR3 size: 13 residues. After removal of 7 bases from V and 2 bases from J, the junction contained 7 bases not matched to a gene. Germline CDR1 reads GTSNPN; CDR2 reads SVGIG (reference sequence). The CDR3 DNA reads TGTGCCTACGCCGGGACAGGAACCTACGAGCAGTACTTC. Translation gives CAYAGTGTYEQYF.

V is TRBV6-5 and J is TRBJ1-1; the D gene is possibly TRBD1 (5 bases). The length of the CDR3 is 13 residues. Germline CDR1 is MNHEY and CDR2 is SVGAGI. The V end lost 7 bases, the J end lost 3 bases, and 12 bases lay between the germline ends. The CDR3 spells CASTERDYTEAFF. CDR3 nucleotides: TGTGCCAGCACCGAACGGGACTACACTGAAGCTTTCTTT.

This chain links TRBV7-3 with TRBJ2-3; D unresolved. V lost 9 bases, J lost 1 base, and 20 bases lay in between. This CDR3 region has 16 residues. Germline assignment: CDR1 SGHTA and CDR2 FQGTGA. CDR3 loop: CASRRAPSRGTDTQYF. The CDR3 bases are TGTGCCAGTCGTAGGGCGCCGTCTAGGGGCACAGATACGCAGTATTTT.

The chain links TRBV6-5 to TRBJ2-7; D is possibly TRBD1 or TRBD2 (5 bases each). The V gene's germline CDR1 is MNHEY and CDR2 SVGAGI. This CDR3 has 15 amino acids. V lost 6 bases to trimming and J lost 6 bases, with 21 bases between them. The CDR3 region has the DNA TGTGCCAGCAGATTAATCTCCGGGACGCCATCCGAGCAGTACTTC. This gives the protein CASRLISGTPSEQYF.

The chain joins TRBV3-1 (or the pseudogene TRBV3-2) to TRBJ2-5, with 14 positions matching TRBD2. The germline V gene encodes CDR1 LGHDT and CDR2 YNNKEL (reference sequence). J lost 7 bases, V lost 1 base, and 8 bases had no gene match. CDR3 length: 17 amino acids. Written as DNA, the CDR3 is TGTGCCAGCAGCCAAGCTGCGGGACTAGCGGGAGTGGCGACCCAGTACTTC. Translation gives CASSQAAGLAGVATQYF.

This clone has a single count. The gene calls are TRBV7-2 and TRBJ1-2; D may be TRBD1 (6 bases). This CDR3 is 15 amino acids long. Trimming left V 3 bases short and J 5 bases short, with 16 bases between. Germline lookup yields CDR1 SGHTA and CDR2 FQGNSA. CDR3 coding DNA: TGTGCCAGCAGCTTTTTTGGGGGGCGCGAATATGGCTACACCTTC. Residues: CASSFFGGREYGYTF.

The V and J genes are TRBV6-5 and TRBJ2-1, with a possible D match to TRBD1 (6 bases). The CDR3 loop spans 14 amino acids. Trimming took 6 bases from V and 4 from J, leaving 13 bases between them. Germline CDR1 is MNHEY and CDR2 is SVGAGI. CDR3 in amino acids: CASRGGKRYNEQFF. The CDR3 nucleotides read TGTGCCAGCAGAGGGGGAAAGCGATACAATGAGCAGTTCTTC.

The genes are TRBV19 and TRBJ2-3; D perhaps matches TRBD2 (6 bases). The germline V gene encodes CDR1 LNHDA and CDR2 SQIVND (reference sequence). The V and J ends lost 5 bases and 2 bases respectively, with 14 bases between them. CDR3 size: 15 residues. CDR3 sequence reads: CASSPSSVNTDTQYF. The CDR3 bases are TGTGCCAGTAGTCCCTCTAGCGTAAACACAGATACGCAGTATTTT. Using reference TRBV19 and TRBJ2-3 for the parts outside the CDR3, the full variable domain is DGGITQSPKYLFRKEGQNVTLSCEQNLNHDAMYWYRQDPGQGLRLIYYSQIVNDFQKGDIAEGYSVSREKKESFPLTVTSAQKNPTAFYLCASSPSSVNTDTQYFGPGTRLTVL.

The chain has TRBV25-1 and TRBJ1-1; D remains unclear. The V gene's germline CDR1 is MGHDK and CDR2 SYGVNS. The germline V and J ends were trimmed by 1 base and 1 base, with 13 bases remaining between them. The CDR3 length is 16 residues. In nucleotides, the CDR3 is TGTGCCAGCAGTGAATCCCGTGTCCGCGGGAACACTGAAGCTTTCTTT. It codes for CASSESRVRGNTEAFF.

The CDR3 sequence is CASSLDWATEAFF. CDR3 sequence (DNA): TGTGCCAGCAGCTTAGACTGGGCCACTGAAGCTTTCTTT. The chain couples TRBV7-9 to TRBJ1-1; D ambiguous. Looked up from germline, CDR1 is SEHNR and CDR2 is FQNEAQ (reference sequence). This CDR3 region has 13 residues. The V end was cut by 1 base, the J end by 4 bases, with 7 bases between.